The 29 T cell receptor beta chains below were found in one sample sequenced in a study of low-dose radiotherapy and immunotherapy resistance in tumors. Time point denoted: after trial treatment. Treatment noted: LDRT plus nivolumab, ipilimumab, low-dose cyclophosphamide and aspirin (RACIN trial). First-strand cDNA used TRAV- and TRBV-specific primers, covering alpha and beta chains. Amplification of TCRs used a constant-region primer and V-primer adapter for roughly 20 PCR cycles. TCRdb called the reads again in MiXCR, with one record for every CDR3 protein. The table records some 94,000 distinct CDR3 sequences, roughly 19% of them present only once. Here the sequenced sample was PBMCs, taken after low-dose radiotherapy plus immunotherapy. The source of these receptors is a female donor with ovarian cancer.

This clonotype showed up many times. The chain couples TRBV6-2 or TRBV6-3 to TRBJ1-2, with 8 bases aligning to TRBD1. V was pared by 2 bases and J by 4 bases, with 9 bases of the junction left unmatched. The length of the CDR3 is 16 residues. Looked up from germline, CDR1 is MNHEY and CDR2 is SVGEGT. CDR3 nucleotides: TGTGCCAGCAGTTACCGGGACAGGCGATTTGCCTATGGCTACACCTTC. Translated: CASSYRDRRFAYGYTF.

This clonotype occurred once. A read error is likely here: a far larger clone is one base away. The chain is built from TRBV7-2 and TRBJ2-7; a possible D gene is TRBD1 (5 bases). Germline V gives CDR1 SGHTA, CDR2 FQGNSA. V lost 5 bases and J 3 bases, leaving 11 bases between the germline ends. The CDR3 extends over 13 amino acids. CDR3 region: CASSLDRNYEQYF. In DNA, the CDR3 is TGTGCCAGCAGCCTTGACAGAAACTACGAGCAGTACTTC.

This clonotype showed up many times. V is TRBV20-1 and J is TRBJ1-2, with D unclear. CDR3 size: 12 residues. V was cut by 3 bases and J by 4 bases, with 9 bases left in between. Germline CDR1 is DFQATT and CDR2 is SNEGSKA (reference sequence). As DNA, the CDR3 is TGCAGTGCTAGTCCAGGAATCTATGGCTACACCTTC. This gives the protein CSASPGIYGYTF.

As concerns this clonotype: A far bigger clonotype differs at one base, so this is likely a read error. The chain recombines TRBV10-3 with TRBJ2-5; D possibly matches TRBD1 or TRBD2 (5 bases each). Between the trimmed V and J ends, which lost 0 bases and 11 bases, there was a span of 19 bases. CDR1 and CDR2 (germline): ENHRY, SYGVKD. This CDR3 has 15 residues. In DNA, the CDR3 is TGTGCCATCAGTGAGTCGGGACGGGCCTACAATGAGCAGTACTTC. Its protein is CAISESGRAYNEQYF.

The rearrangement links TRBV5-1 to TRBJ2-7; 13 bases agree with TRBD2. The V segment lost 4 bases and the J segment 4 bases; nucleotides outside the gene matches: 5. Per germline, CDR1 SGHRS and CDR2 YFSETQ. The CDR3 totals 15 residues. The CDR3 loop reads CASSKGTSGTYEQYF. The CDR3 nucleotides are TGCGCCAGCAGCAAAGGGACTAGCGGGACGTACGAGCAGTACTTC.

With regard to this clonotype: A far more abundant clone sits one base away, making this likely a read error. The gene calls are TRBV6-8 and TRBJ1-2; 8 positions match TRBD1. The CDR3 covers 17 residues. Per germline, CDR1 MNHGY and CDR2 SAAAGT. Losses at the gene ends were 6 bases for V and 4 bases for J; bases not matched to a gene: 16. The CDR3: CASSPGTGKGLPYGYTF. Written as DNA, the CDR3 is TGTGCCAGCAGCCCCGGGACAGGAAAGGGCCTTCCCTATGGCTACACCTTC.

This clonotype was found many times. The V and J genes are TRBV7-9 and TRBJ2-3; D remains ambiguous. CDR3 size: 12 residues. CDR1 and CDR2 from the germline V gene are SEHNR and FQNEAQ (reference sequence). V gave up 4 bases and J gave up 6 bases, with 8 bases separating them. CDR3 coding DNA: TGTGCCAGCAGCTCCTCGCGGGATACGCAGTATTTT. Amino acids: CASSSSRDTQYF. The entire variable domain, with the rest obtained from reference TRBV7-9 and TRBJ2-3, is as follows: DTGVSQNPRHKITKRGQNVTFRCDPISEHNRLYWYRQTLGQGPEFLTYFQNEAQLEKSRLLSDRFSAERPKGSFSTLEIQRTEQGDSAMYLCASSSSRDTQYFGPGTRLTVL.

This clonotype was seen only a few times. J is TRBJ2-1 and V is TRBV5-1; the match to TRBD2 covers 9 bases. Germline loops: CDR1 SGHRS, CDR2 YFSETQ. This CDR3 is 16 amino acids long. Unmatched junction bases numbered 10, after V lost 1 base and J lost 8 bases. The CDR3 DNA reads TGCGCCAGCAGCTTGTCCGGCGGGAGGGCGGTGGATGAGCAGTTCTTC. As protein: CASSLSGGRAVDEQFF.

This clonotype has at least ten counts. The genes are TRBV10-3 and TRBJ2-3, with TRBD2 matching 8 bases. Germline CDR1 ENHRY, CDR2 SYGVKD. The length of the CDR3 is 14 residues. V lost 8 bases, J lost 0 bases, and 4 bases stayed unmatched. CDR3 loop: CAIRRGASTDTQYF. DNA for the CDR3: TGTGCCATCCGGCGGGGGGCCAGCACAGATACGCAGTATTTT.

The sample holds many counts of this clonotype. The CDR3: CASSQCRGSPGAAYEQYF. The CDR3 coding sequence is TGCGCCAGCAGTCAATGCCGGGGGTCCCCCGGGGCCGCCTACGAGCAGTACTTC. The V call is TRBV23-1, the J call TRBJ2-7; the D gene is possibly TRBD2 (6 bases). TRBV23-1 falls under the ORF class, with uncertain function. V lost 1 base and J lost 2, with 21 bases in between. The CDR3 is made up of 18 amino acids.

The gene calls are TRBV7-8 and TRBJ2-3, with 8 bases matching TRBD2. This CDR3 contains 17 residues. CDR1 and CDR2 (germline): SGHVS, FQNEAQ. Germline trimming cut 1 base from V and 6 bases from J; bases unmatched to any gene: 12. CDR3: CASSLGGGLVGLDTQYF. In nucleotides, the CDR3 is TGTGCCAGCAGCTTAGGAGGGGGACTAGTTGGTTTGGATACGCAGTATTTT.

This clonotype occurred many times. V gene TRBV7-6 combines with J gene TRBJ2-1; tentatively, D is TRBD1 or TRBD2 (6 bases each). Germline V gene data show CDR1 as SGHVS and CDR2 as FNYEAQ. The CDR3 runs 16 residues. V gave up 5 bases and J gave up 0 bases, with 14 bases separating them. The CDR3 DNA sequence: TGTGCCAGCAGCCCAGTGGGGGGCAGCTCCTACAATGAGCAGTTCTTC. Translated: CASSPVGGSSYNEQFF.

A remark on this clonotype: A single base is all that separates this from a far larger clone, so a read error is likely. The chain is built from TRBV6-8 and TRBJ2-5; TRBD1 might be the D (5 bases). The J call is doubtful: the DNA matches TRBJ2-7 better. The CDR3 has 14 residues. Germline lookup yields CDR1 MNHGY and CDR2 SAAAGT. The CDR3 protein is CASSVWVGQGEQYF. In DNA form, the CDR3 reads TGTGCCAGCAGCGTTTGGGTAGGGCAGGGCGAGCAGTACTTC.

This clonotype appeared many times. The rearrangement links TRBV3-1 to TRBJ2-7; D remains unclear. CDR1 LGHDT and CDR2 YNNKEL come from the germline V gene (reference sequence). Trimming cost V 1 base and J 0 bases, with 4 bases left between them. This CDR3 contains 13 residues. Here the CDR3 DNA reads TGTGCCAGCAGCCAAGCTAGCTCCTACGAGCAGTACTTC. Translated: CASSQASSYEQYF.

There are many counts of this clonotype. V is TRBV28 and J is TRBJ1-2; 9 positions match TRBD1. V trimming: 2 bases; J trimming: 9 bases; junction bases outside the gene matches: 7. Germline V gene data show CDR1 as MDHEN and CDR2 as SYDVKM. The CDR3 has 14 residues. The DNA of the CDR3 is TGTGCCAGCAGTTTACGGGGACAGGGTATGAGCTACACCTTC. Amino acids: CASSLRGQGMSYTF.

This clonotype was detected many times. The chain is built from TRBV5-1 and TRBJ2-7, with D perhaps TRBD1 or TRBD2 (5 bases each). Trimming pared 1 base from V and 2 bases from J, leaving 10 bases between. CDR3 length: 14 amino acids. The V gene's germline CDR1 is SGHRS and CDR2 YFSETQ. The CDR3 here is CASSLTGGTYEQYF. For the CDR3, the DNA is TGCGCCAGCAGCTTGACTGGGGGAACCTACGAGCAGTACTTC.

At least ten counts were recorded for this clonotype. The chain recombines TRBV5-1 with TRBJ1-1; the D gene is possibly TRBD1 (5 bases). The V gene lost 0 bases and the J gene lost 5 bases, with 8 bases spanning the gap. This CDR3 has 13 amino acids. From germline, CDR1 is SGHRS and CDR2 YFSETQ. The CDR3 region is CASSLGQLTEAFF. Here the CDR3 DNA reads TGCGCCAGCAGCTTGGGACAGCTAACTGAAGCTTTCTTT.

Ten or more counts support this clonotype. The V call is TRBV5-1, the J call TRBJ1-1; weak D call: TRBD1 (5 bases). This CDR3 is built from 14 residues. Trimming pared 0 bases from V and 5 bases from J, leaving 11 bases between. In germline, CDR1 is SGHRS, CDR2 YFSETQ. Here the CDR3 reads CASSLADRKTEAFF. DNA of the CDR3: TGCGCCAGCAGCTTGGCCGACAGAAAGACTGAAGCTTTCTTT.

In its sample, this clonotype was seen many times. This chain links TRBV20-1 with TRBJ2-4, with TRBD2 as a possible D gene (7 bases). From germline, CDR1 is DFQATT and CDR2 SNEGSKA (reference sequence). Trimming stripped 1 base from V and 7 bases from J, with 17 bases between. The CDR3 length is 15 residues. CDR3 residues: CSARGRGARANIQYF. The CDR3 DNA reads TGCAGTGCTAGAGGACGGGGGGCTCGGGCTAACATTCAGTACTTC.

This sequence joins TRBV12-3 or TRBV12-4 and TRBJ1-2; perhaps TRBD1 as D (6 bases). The germline V and J ends were trimmed by 10 bases and 1 base, with 10 bases remaining between them. The CDR3 is 12 amino acids. The CDR3 bases are TGTGCCATTCAAGGGGGTAACTATGGCTACACCTTC. This gives the protein CAIQGGNYGYTF.

This clonotype has a count of ten or more. This chain connects TRBV6-2 or TRBV6-3 to TRBJ1-1; D unclear. The germline V gene encodes CDR1 MNHEY and CDR2 SVGEGT. The ends were cut back, 5 bases at V and 6 bases at J, with 19 bases in the middle. CDR3 length: 15 amino acids. This chain's CDR3 is CASSPQAVIGAEAFF. CDR3 nucleotides: TGTGCCAGCAGTCCCCAGGCGGTGATCGGGGCTGAAGCTTTCTTT.

This chain links TRBV20-1 with TRBJ2-3; 9 positions match TRBD2. The ends lost 6 bases at V and 2 bases at J; junction bases unmatched: 12. Looked up from germline, CDR1 is DFQATT and CDR2 is SNEGSKA (reference sequence). The CDR3 totals 16 residues. CDR3 residues: CSATKNSGGLTDTQYF. DNA of the CDR3: TGCAGTGCCACCAAAAATAGCGGGGGCCTCACAGATACGCAGTATTTT.

As to this clonotype: A read error likely explains this, since a far larger clone differs by one base. The V call is TRBV18, the J call TRBJ2-1; possible D gene TRBD1, 7 bases. The CDR3 is made up of 14 amino acids. The V gene's germline CDR1 is KGHSH and CDR2 LQKENI. V was shortened by 3 bases and J by 10 bases, with 16 bases between the two germline ends. CDR3 nucleotide sequence: TGTGCCAGCTCACCTGGAGGGGGCGGGTACGAGCAGTTCTTC. Translating it yields CASSPGGGGYEQFF.

This clonotype was counted many times. V and J are TRBV28 and TRBJ1-3; D is possibly TRBD1 (5 bases). This CDR3 contains 15 residues. V lost 5 bases to trimming and J lost 0 bases, with 11 bases between them. Per the germline V gene, CDR1 is MDHEN and CDR2 is SYDVKM. CDR3 sequence: CASSTRQTSGNTIYF. CDR3 nucleotide sequence: TGTGCCAGCAGTACCAGACAGACCTCTGGAAACACCATATATTTT.

This clonotype was detected a few times. J is TRBJ2-5 and V is TRBV3-1, with TRBD1 identical over 7 bases. V dropped 8 bases and J dropped 2; count of bases not matched to a gene: 5. The CDR3 length is 13 residues. Germline CDR1 LGHDT, CDR2 YNNKEL (reference sequence). The CDR3 spells CASSGTAQETQYF. The DNA of the CDR3 is TGTGCCAGCTCCGGGACAGCACAAGAGACCCAGTACTTC.

This clonotype was seen at least ten times. This rearrangement joins TRBV19 to TRBJ1-5; tentative D call: TRBD1 (6 bases). V gave up 4 bases and J gave up 2 bases, with 9 bases separating them. This CDR3 is 14 amino acids long. Looked up from germline, CDR1 is LNHDA and CDR2 is SQIVND (reference sequence). The CDR3 nucleotides are TGTGCCAGTAGTAGGGGGCTAGGCAATCAGCCCCAGCATTTT. This encodes CASSRGLGNQPQHF.

For this clonotype: A clone one base away is much larger, so this may be a read error. The genes are TRBV19 and TRBJ2-1, with 11 bases fitting TRBD1. In germline, CDR1 is LNHDA, CDR2 SQIVND (reference sequence). The CDR3 extends over 16 amino acids. CDR3 sequence (DNA): TGTGCCAGTAGTATGGTTCGGACAGGGGGCTACGATGAGCAGTTCTTC. The encoded protein is CASSMVRTGGYDEQFF.

This clonotype was found many times. V is TRBV7-2 and J is TRBJ2-7; maybe TRBD1 (6 bases). The germline V and J ends were trimmed by 3 bases and 5 bases, with 14 bases remaining between them. Germline CDR1 reads SGHTA; CDR2 reads FQGNSA. The length of the CDR3 is 14 residues. As DNA, the CDR3 is TGTGCCAGCAGCTTGTTAGGCAGGGGCCACGAGCAGTACTTC. Translated, it gives CASSLLGRGHEQYF.

There are many counts of this clonotype. This chain joins TRBV7-8 and TRBJ2-3; D gene ambiguous. Germline V CDR1 and CDR2: SGHVS, FQNEAQ. The CDR3 has 15 amino acids. Deletions cut 1 base from V and 2 bases from J, with 10 bases between. CDR3 DNA sequence: TGTGCCAGCAGCTTAGATCCCCGATCCACAGATACGCAGTATTTT. As protein: CASSLDPRSTDTQYF.